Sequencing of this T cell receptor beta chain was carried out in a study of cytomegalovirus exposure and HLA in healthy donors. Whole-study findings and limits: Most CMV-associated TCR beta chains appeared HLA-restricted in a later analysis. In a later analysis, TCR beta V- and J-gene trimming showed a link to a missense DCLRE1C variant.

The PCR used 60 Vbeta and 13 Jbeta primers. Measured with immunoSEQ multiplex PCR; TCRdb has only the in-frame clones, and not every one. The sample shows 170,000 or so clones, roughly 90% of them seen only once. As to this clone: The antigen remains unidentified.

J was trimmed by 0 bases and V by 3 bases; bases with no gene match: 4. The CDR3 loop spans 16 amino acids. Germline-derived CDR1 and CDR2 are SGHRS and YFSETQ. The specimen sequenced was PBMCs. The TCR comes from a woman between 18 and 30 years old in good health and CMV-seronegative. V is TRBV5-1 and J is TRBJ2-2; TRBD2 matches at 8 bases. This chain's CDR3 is CASSSISGTNTGELFF. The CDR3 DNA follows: TGCGCCAGCAGCTCCATTAGCGGGACGAACACCGGGGAGCTGTTTTTT.